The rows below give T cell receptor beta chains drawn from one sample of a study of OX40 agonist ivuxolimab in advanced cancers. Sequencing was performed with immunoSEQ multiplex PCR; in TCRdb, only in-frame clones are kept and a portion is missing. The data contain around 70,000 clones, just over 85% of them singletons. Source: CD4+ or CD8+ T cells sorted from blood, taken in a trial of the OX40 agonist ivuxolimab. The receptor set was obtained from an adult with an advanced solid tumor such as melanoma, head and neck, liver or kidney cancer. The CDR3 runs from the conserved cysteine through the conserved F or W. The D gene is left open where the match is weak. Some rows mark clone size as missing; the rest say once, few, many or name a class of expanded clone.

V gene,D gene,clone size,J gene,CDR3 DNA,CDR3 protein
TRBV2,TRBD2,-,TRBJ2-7,TGTGCCAGCACCGACCAGATAGCGGGAGGTTACGAGCAGTACTTC,CASTDQIAGGYEQYF
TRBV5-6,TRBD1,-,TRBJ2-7,TGTGCCAGCAGCTTTGGACAGGGGGCGTCCTACGAGCAGTACTTC,CASSFGQGASYEQYF
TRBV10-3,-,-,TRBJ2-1,TGTGCCACCTCGGACAGCGGGAATGAGCAGTTCTTC,CATSDSGNEQFF
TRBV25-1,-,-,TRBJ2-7,TGTGCCAGCAGTGATCTAGGGGGGGGTTACGAGCAGTACTTC,CASSDLGGGYEQYF
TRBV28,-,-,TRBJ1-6,TGTGCCAGCAGTTCCCCGGGTGCACTTAATTCACCCCTCCACTTT,CASSSPGALNSPLHF
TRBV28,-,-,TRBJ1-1,TGTGCCAGCGGGAACACTGAAGCTTTCTTT,CASGNTEAFF
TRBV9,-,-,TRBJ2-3,TGTGCCAGCACTAAAGGACTCGGCACAGATACGCAGTATTTT,CASTKGLGTDTQYF
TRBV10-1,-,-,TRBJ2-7,TGCGCCAGCGGAGGACGCTACGAGCAGTACTTC,CASGGRYEQYF
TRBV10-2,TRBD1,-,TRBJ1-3,TGCGCCAGCAGTGGCAGGGGGCAAACTGGAAACACCATATATTTT,CASSGRGQTGNTIYF
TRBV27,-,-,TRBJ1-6,TGTGCCAGCAGTTTAGACTATAATTTACCCCTCCACTTT,CASSLDYNLPLHF
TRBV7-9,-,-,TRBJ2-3,TGTGCCAGCAGCCCCCGCCGAGGTGGGGGGGCGCTTGGAGATACGCAGTATTTT,CASSPRRGGGALGDTQYF
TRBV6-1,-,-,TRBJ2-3,TGTGCCACCAGACCTAGCACAGATACGCAGTATTTT,CATRPSTDTQYF
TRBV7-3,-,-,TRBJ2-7,TGTGCCAGCAGCGACGGGGGCGAGCAGTACTTC,CASSDGGEQYF
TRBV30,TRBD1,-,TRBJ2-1,TGTGCCTGGTTGCCCGGGACAGGGGCAGGCAATGAGCAGTTCTTC,CAWLPGTGAGNEQFF
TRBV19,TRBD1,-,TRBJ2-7,TGTGCCAGTAGTATAGTAGACAGGGCTGAGGAGCAGTACTTC,CASSIVDRAEEQYF
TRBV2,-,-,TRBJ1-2,TGTGCCAGCAGTGAAGAAATGGGACAAGGCCGGGACTACACCTTC,CASSEEMGQGRDYTF
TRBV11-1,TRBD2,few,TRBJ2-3,TGTGCCAGCGGGTCTAGCGGGGTAACATCTCCTAGCACAGATACGCAGTATTTT,CASGSSGVTSPSTDTQYF
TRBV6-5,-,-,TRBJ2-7,TGTGCCAGCGCTTTTGAGGGCAGGGGGGGCGAGCAGTACTTC,CASAFEGRGGEQYF
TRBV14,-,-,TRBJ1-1,TGTGCCAGCAGCCAACAGACGGACACTGAAGCTTTCTTT,CASSQQTDTEAFF
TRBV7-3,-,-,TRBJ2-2,TGTGCCAGCGCCCAGGCGGGACCGAACACCGGGGAGCTGTTTTTT,CASAQAGPNTGELFF
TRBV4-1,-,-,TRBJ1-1,TGCGCCAGCAGCCAAGGGCGGGCACTACGGAACACTGAAGCTTTCTTT,CASSQGRALRNTEAFF
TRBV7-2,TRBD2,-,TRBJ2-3,TGTGCCAGCAGCTTCGGGGGGTACACAGATACGCAGTATTTT,CASSFGGYTDTQYF
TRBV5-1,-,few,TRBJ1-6,TGCGCCAGCAGCCCACAGGGAAGTAATTCACCCCTCCACTTT,CASSPQGSNSPLHF
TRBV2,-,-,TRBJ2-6,TGTGCCAGCAGATACAGGGCTGGGGCCAACGTCCTGACTTTC,CASRYRAGANVLTF
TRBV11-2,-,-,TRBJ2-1,TGTGCCAGCAGCTTAGAAAAGGGGTCTCGGGATGAGCAGTTCTTC,CASSLEKGSRDEQFF
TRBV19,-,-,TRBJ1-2,TGTGCCAGTAGGGCGGAAGGACGAATAGACCTATACTATGGCTACACCTTC,CASRAEGRIDLYYGYTF
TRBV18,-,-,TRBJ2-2,TGTGCCAGCTCACTTCTGACTCTCTTGAACACCGGGGAGCTGTTTTTT,CASSLLTLLNTGELFF
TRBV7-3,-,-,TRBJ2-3,TGTGCCAGCAGCTTGACAGACACAGATACGCAGTATTTT,CASSLTDTDTQYF
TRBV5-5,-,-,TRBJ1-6,TGTGCCAGCAGCTTGGGGCAGGGAGGTTCACCCCTCCACTTT,CASSLGQGGSPLHF
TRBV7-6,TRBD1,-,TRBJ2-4,TGTGCCAGCGGTCGCCGGGACAGAACCATAATCAAAAACATTCAGTACTTC,CASGRRDRTIIKNIQYF
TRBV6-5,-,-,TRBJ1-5,TGTGCCACCCTTCAGGACTACCGTAGCAATCAGCCCCAGCATTTT,CATLQDYRSNQPQHF
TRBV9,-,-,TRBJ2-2,TGTGCCAGCAGCCCCCGGACGAACACCGGGGAGCTGTTTTTT,CASSPRTNTGELFF
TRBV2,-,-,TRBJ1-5,TGTGCCAGCAGTGAAGCGAGTGGGGGGGGCGCAGGGCAGCCCCAGCATTTT,CASSEASGGGAGQPQHF
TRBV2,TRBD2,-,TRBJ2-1,TGTGCCAGCAGTGGAAGGGTGGGAGGGCCAGGGAATGAGCAGTTCTTC,CASSGRVGGPGNEQFF
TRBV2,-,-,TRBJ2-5,TGTGCCAGCAGTGGTAACAGCGCCCCTGACTTC,CASSGNSAPDF
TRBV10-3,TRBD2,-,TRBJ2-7,TGTGCCATCAGTGAGGCTAGCGGGAGGAGCGAGCAGTACTTC,CAISEASGRSEQYF
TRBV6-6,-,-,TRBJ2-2,TGTGCCAGTACAGGGCTAAAGGACACCGGGGAGCTGTTTTTT,CASTGLKDTGELFF
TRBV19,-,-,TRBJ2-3,TGTGCCAGTAGTATCGGTTCCGGCCCGATCCCCACAGATACGCAGTATTTT,CASSIGSGPIPTDTQYF
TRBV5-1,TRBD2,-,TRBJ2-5,TGCGCCAGCAGCTTACGGACTAGTGGGACCCAGTACTTC,CASSLRTSGTQYF
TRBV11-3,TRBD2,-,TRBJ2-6,TGTGCCAGCAGCTTAGGAGGACTAGCGGGAGTAATGGGGGCCAACGTCCTGACTTTC,CASSLGGLAGVMGANVLTF
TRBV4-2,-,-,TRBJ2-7,TGTGCCAGCAGCCAAGATCGGTCATTTTCCTACGAGCAGTACTTC,CASSQDRSFSYEQYF
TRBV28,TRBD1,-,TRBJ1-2,TGTGCCAGCAGTTGGGGACAGGGGACCCAAGCCTATGGCTACACCTTC,CASSWGQGTQAYGYTF